This TCR beta chain was found in a study of blood T cell repertoires in COVID-19. Study details: Sites across the United States, Italy and Spain contributed samples from acute and convalescent COVID-19. T cells, B-cell-depleted T cells, or PBMCs provided the cDNA or gDNA that served as material.

CDR1 and CDR2 (germline): SSHAT, FNYEAQ (reference sequence). There are 16 residues in the CDR3. After removal of 5 bases from V and 4 bases from J, the junction contained 11 bases not matched to a gene. Methods used by the authors: Reference gene primer amplification in the assay estimated nucleated cell counts. The method was immunoSEQ multiplex PCR; TCRdb's version includes in-frame clones alone and lacks a portion of them. From that table come the V and J calls and clone size; the DNA was used to work out D and trimming. The sample includes about 260,000 clones, around 89% of them seen just once.

The TCR comes from a man aged 55 to 70 who had recovered from COVID-19. This chain connects TRBV7-7 to TRBJ2-3; 8 bases align to TRBD2. The sequenced material came from peripheral blood. CDR3 sequence (DNA): TGTGCCAGCAGCCCAACAGGACTAGCCCCAGCAGATACGCAGTATTTT. Amino acids: CASSPTGLAPADTQYF.